This T cell receptor (beta chain) comes out of a study of cytomegalovirus exposure and HLA in healthy donors. Whole-study findings and limits: Among the most significant clusters, several appeared linked to common viral pathogens in a later analysis.

PCR primers comprised 60 Vbeta and 13 Jbeta primers. TCRdb keeps only in-frame clones here, not all; method: immunoSEQ multiplex PCR. The sample consists of under 200,000 clones, roughly 80% of them appearing once. As to this clone: Its target is unknown.

The germline gives CDR1 SGDLS, CDR2 YYNGEE. The CDR3 sequence is 15 residues long. V shed 2 bases, J shed 7 bases, and the junction held 4 bases outside the gene matches. The TCR was taken from a man between 50 and 59 years old in good health and CMV-seronegative. J is TRBJ2-4 and V is TRBV9; 12 bases agree with TRBD1. The sequencing sample was made of PBMCs. The CDR3 nucleotides read TGTGCCAGCAGCGTTAGGGACAGGGGGCCGAACATTCAGTACTTC. Translating gives CASSVRDRGPNIQYF.